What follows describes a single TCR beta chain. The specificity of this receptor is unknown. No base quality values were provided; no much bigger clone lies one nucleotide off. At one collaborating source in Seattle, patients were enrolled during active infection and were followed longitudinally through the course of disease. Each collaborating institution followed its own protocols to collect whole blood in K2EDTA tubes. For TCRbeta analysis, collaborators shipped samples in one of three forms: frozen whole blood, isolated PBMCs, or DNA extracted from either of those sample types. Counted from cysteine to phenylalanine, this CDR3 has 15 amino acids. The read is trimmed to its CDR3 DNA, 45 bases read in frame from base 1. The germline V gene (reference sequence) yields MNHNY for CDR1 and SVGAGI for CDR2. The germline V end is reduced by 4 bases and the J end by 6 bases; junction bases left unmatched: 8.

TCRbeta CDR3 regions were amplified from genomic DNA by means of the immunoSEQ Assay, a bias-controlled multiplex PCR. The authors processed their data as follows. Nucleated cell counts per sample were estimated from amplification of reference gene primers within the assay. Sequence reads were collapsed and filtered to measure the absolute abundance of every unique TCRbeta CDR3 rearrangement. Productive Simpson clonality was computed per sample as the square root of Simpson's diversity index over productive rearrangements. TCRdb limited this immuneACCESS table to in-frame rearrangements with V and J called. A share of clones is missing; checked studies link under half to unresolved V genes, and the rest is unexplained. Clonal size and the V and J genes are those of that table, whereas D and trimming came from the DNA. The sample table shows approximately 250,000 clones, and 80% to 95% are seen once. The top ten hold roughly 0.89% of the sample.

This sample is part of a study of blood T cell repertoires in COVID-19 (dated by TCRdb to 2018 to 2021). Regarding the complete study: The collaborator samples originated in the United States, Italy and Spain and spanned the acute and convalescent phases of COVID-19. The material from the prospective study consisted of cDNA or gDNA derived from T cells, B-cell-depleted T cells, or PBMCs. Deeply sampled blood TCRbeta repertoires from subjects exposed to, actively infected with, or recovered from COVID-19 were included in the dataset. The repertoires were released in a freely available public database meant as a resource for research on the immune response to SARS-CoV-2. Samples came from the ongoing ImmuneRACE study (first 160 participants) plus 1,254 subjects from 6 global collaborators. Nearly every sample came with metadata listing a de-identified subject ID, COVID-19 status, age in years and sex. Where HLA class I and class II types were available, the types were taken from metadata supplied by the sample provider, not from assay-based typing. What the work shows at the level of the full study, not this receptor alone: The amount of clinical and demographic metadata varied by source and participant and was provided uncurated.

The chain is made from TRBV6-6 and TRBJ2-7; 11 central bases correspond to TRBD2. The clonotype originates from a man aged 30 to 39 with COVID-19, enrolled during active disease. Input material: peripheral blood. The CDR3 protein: CASSSLLAGGGEQYF. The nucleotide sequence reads TGTGCCAGCAGTTCCCTTCTAGCGGGGGGTGGCGAGCAGTACTTC.